This TCR beta chain was identified in a study of Tregs in tolerant kidney transplant recipients. Trimming shortened V by 4 bases and J by 1 base, and 7 bases separated the two germline ends. CDR1 MNHEY and CDR2 SVGEGT come from the germline V gene. The CDR3 loop spans 13 amino acids. Worth noting for this clone: Antigen unknown. Read data end 3 residues before the CDR3 end; the end is taken from the germline J gene.

Related graft donors supplied nonmyeloablative bone marrow transplants, and mixed chimerism was transient. Thawed PBMCs were FACS-sorted into unstimulated CD4+CD25+CD127- regulatory T cells, CD4+CD25- non-regulatory cells, CD4 and CD8 cells. This table comes from immunoSEQ multiplex PCR, and its TCRdb copy is limited to in-frame clones, with some not included. The sample shows about 14,000 clones, and 25% to 30% sits with its ten largest clones. Findings and caveats of the study: Biological reproducibility was not directly addressed in this study.

The source material was CD8+ T cells from blood (PBMCs), sampled 6 months after the transplant. The V call is TRBV6-2 or TRBV6-3, the J call TRBJ1-1; D is ambiguous. The receptor was isolated from a human patient who received a combined kidney and bone marrow transplant. Some T cells may arise from the graft donor. The sequenced part of the CDR3 DNA is TGTGCCAGCAGTTGGGCCGGGAACACTGAA. Its translation: CASSWAGNTE. The full CDR3 is CASSWAGNTEAFF.